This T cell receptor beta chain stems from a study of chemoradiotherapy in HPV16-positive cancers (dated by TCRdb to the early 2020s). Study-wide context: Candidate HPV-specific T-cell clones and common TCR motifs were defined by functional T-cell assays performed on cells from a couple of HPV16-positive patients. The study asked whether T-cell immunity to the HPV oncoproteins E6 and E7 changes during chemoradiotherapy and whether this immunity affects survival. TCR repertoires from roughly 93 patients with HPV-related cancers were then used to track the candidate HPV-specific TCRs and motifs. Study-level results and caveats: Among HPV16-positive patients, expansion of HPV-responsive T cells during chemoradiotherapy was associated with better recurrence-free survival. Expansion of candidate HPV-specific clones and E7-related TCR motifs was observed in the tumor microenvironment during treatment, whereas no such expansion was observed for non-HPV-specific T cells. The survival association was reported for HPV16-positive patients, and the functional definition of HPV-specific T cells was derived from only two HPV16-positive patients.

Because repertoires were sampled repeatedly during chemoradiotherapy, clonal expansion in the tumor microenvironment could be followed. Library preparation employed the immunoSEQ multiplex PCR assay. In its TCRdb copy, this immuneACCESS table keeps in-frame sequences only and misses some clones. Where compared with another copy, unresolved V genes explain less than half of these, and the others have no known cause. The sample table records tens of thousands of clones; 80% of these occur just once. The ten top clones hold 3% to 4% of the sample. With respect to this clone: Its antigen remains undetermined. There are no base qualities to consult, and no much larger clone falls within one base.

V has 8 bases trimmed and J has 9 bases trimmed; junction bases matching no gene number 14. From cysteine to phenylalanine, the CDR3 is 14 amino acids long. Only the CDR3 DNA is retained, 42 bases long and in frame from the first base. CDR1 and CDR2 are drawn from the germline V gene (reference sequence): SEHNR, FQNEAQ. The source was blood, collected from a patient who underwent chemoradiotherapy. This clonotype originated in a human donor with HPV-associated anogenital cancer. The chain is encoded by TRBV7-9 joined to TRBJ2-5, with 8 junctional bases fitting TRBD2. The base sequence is TGTGCCAGCTCCGGACTCGGCGGGGGGCTGGCCCAGTACTTC. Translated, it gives CASSGLGGGLAQYF. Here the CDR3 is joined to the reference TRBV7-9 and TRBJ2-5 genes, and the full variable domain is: DTGVSQNPRHKITKRGQNVTFRCDPISEHNRLYWYRQTLGQGPEFLTYFQNEAQLEKSRLLSDRFSAERPKGSFSTLEIQRTEQGDSAMYLCASSGLGGGLAQYFGPGTRLLVL.